These T cell receptor beta chains were read from a single sample in a study of blood T cells in healthy people across ages. One entry per CDR3 protein results from TCRdb running MiXCR on the 5' RACE reads. The table records approximately 1.5 million distinct CDR3 sequences, around 36% of them present only once. Material: blood. The receptors shown here come from a woman in her twenties or thirties in good health. Each CDR3 is given with its conserved first and last residue.

length: 14; V: TRBV12-3/TRBV12-4; CDR3: CASSFVPGGHEQYF
length: 9; V: TRBV29-1; CDR3: CSVGIEQFF
length: 15; V: TRBV5-6; CDR3: CASSSWTSGSGTQYF
length: 14; V: TRBV12-3/TRBV12-4; CDR3: CASRPGLTYNEQFF
length: 17; V: TRBV5-1; CDR3: CASSPGTGGRGYNEQFF
length: 16; V: TRBV6-1; CDR3: CASSRTLSGGADEQFF
length: 18; V: TRBV4-1; CDR3: CASSQDSASSASSYEQYF
length: 14; V: TRBV11-2; CDR3: CASSSWKYTDTQYF
length: 14; V: TRBV6-6; CDR3: CASRSGHKGNTIYF
length: 15; V: TRBV7-3; CDR3: CASSLRGWGTDTQYF
length: 19; V: TRBV12-3/TRBV12-4; CDR3: CASSRPEVTGGVHYNEQFF
length: 11; V: TRBV29-1; CDR3: CSVPGGDEQFF
length: 17; V: TRBV27; CDR3: CASSFGLAGDATDTQYF
length: 14; V: TRBV12-3/TRBV12-4; CDR3: CASTQGEASYEQYF
length: 13; V: TRBV9; CDR3: CASSVGAGGEAFF
length: 15; V: TRBV4-1; CDR3: CASSLSQGGITEAFF
length: 18; V: TRBV10-3; CDR3: CAISEGTSGGPPSYEQYF
length: 13; V: TRBV6-2/TRBV6-3; CDR3: CTSRVETAYGYTF
length: 13; V: TRBV12-3/TRBV12-4; CDR3: CASSMGQQETQYF
length: 16; V: TRBV3-1; CDR3: CASSQVGQGQTDTQYF
length: 13; V: TRBV29-1; CDR3: CSVGQGSFVEQYF
length: 16; V: TRBV7-3; CDR3: CASSINSGLLENIQYF
length: 17; V: TRBV27; CDR3: CASSLNSGVGWANVLTF
length: 14; V: TRBV3-1; CDR3: CASSPSLTGTGYTF
length: 15; V: TRBV5-4; CDR3: CASSFQGMGGETQYF
length: 14; V: TRBV20-1; CDR3: CSANRGQGDNEQFF
length: 17; V: TRBV7-9; CDR3: CASSLVGGHGGHQPQHF
length: 14; V: TRBV10-2; CDR3: CASSDLAFGYGYTF
length: 15; V: TRBV4-1; CDR3: CASSPLEQGGYEQYF
length: 13; V: TRBV10-3; CDR3: CAARLAGGDEQYF
length: 17; V: TRBV21-1; CDR3: CASSPRTTGLGNQPQHF
length: 15; V: TRBV5-1; CDR3: CASSWGTGVNSPLHF
length: 15; V: TRBV12-3/TRBV12-4; CDR3: CASNLAGGSADVQYF
length: 14; V: TRBV27; CDR3: CASSSRPLGSEAFF
length: 13; V: TRBV24-1; CDR3: CATSDLNKETQYF
length: 16; V: TRBV2; CDR3: CASSEVGRAGQETQYF
length: 12; V: TRBV24-1; CDR3: CATSDPLETQYF
length: 15; V: TRBV10-3; CDR3: CAIRTGLAAYNEQFF
length: 14; V: TRBV18; CDR3: CASLPGTSSGEQYF
length: 15; V: TRBV7-2; CDR3: CASSLSREGGNEQFF
length: 14; V: TRBV19; CDR3: CASSFPAGGNEQFF
length: 16; V: TRBV15; CDR3: CATSRDPGEASYEQYF
length: 14; V: TRBV27; CDR3: CASSYMTGESPLHF
length: 13; V: TRBV7-9; CDR3: CASSLGMIGELFF
length: 13; V: TRBV12-5; CDR3: CASGSSLAGAQFF
length: 14; V: TRBV7-2; CDR3: CASSLYQGEGTQYF
length: 13; V: TRBV5-1; CDR3: CASSAGIGYEQYF
length: 15; V: TRBV6-1; CDR3: CATGTGGSGANVLTF
length: 14; V: TRBV4-2; CDR3: CASSQGGAGNEQFF
length: 14; V: TRBV6-1; CDR3: CASNPDRVLSEQYF
length: 13; V: TRBV6-5; CDR3: CASSYSRPDTQYF
length: 16; V: TRBV5-1; CDR3: CASSAPGTESTDTQYF
length: 13; V: TRBV20-1; CDR3: CSARLPGADTQYF
length: 18; V: TRBV5-1; CDR3: CASGSGTANLNYQETQYF
length: 11; V: TRBV3-1; CDR3: CASTDRNTIYF